This T cell receptor (beta chain) was found in a study of shared clonotypes between healthy human individuals. As for this clone: What it binds is unknown.

There are 16 residues in the CDR3. V was clipped by 0 bases and J by 5 bases, with 13 bases between them. Germline V CDR1 and CDR2: ENHRY, SYGVKD. Notes on the study in general: The study found lower generation probabilities in non-shared clonotypes than in those shared by all four donors. Estimated richness was generally greater in naive than memory subsets.

Using immunoSEQ multiplex PCR, the repertoire was profiled, and TCRdb retains in-frame clones only, with some absent. This sample has some 1 million clones, with about three quarters found just once. The source is a man younger than 30 in good health. Sample: memory CD4+ T cells sorted from blood. Subset reported: CD45RA-negative fraction. This sequence joins TRBV10-3 and TRBJ2-2; perhaps TRBD2 as D (6 bases). CDR3 sequence (DNA): TGTGCCATCAGTGAGTCGGTCGGGAGTGCTACCGGGGAGCTGTTTTTT. Its protein product is CAISESVGSATGELFF.